A single sample gave rise to the 14 T cell receptor beta chains below, sequenced in a study of T cell responses to AZD1222 COVID-19 vaccine. Clones were read by immunoSEQ multiplex PCR, and TCRdb kept only the in-frame ones, dropping some. The profile shows about 110,000 clones, about 90% of them singletons. Here the sequenced sample was peripheral blood, taken on day 0 of AZD1222 vaccination. These receptors were collected from an adult in good health.

The CDR3 DNA reads as TGTGCCAGCAGCCCCGGCGGGGGTGCCAGCTCCTACAATGAGCAGTTCTTC. Its protein product is CASSPGGGASSYNEQFF. V gene TRBV4-2 combines with J gene TRBJ2-1; 7 bases match TRBD2. V lost 4 bases, J lost 0 bases, and 9 bases stayed unmatched. Germline V gene lookup returns CDR1 LGHNA and CDR2 YNFKEQ. This CDR3 has 17 residues.

This rearrangement joins TRBV11-3 to TRBJ2-1; 11 nucleotides match TRBD2. This CDR3 spans 17 amino acids. Germline lookup yields CDR1 SGHNT and CDR2 YENEEA. With V trimmed by 5 bases and J by 8 bases, 14 bases remained unmatched. This chain's CDR3 is CASSPSRASGRYDEQFF. The CDR3, as DNA: TGTGCCAGCAGCCCGAGTAGGGCTAGCGGGAGGTACGATGAGCAGTTCTTC.

Turning to this clone: A junction boundary mismatches the germline segment, possibly from a read error. The chain is built from TRBV11-2 and TRBJ2-7; TRBD1 agrees at 9 bases. CDR1 and CDR2 from the germline V gene are SGHAT and FQNNGV. This CDR3 has 11 residues. Here the CDR3 reads CASSPGTGHNF. The CDR3 DNA reads as TGTGCCAGCAGCCCAGGGACAGGGCACAACTTC.

The rearrangement uses TRBV19 and TRBJ1-3; D is ambiguous. CDR3 length: 12 amino acids. V was shortened by 7 bases and J by 2 bases, with 6 bases between the two germline ends. Germline CDR1 LNHDA, CDR2 SQIVND (reference sequence). The CDR3 region has the DNA TGTGCCAGTACCGGGACTGGAAACACCATATATTTT. Amino acid sequence: CASTGTGNTIYF.

This clone was seen a few times. The chain has TRBV19 and TRBJ1-6; perhaps TRBD1 as D (6 bases). CDR3 size: 17 residues. Per the germline V gene, CDR1 is LNHDA and CDR2 is SQIVND (reference sequence). V shed 4 bases and J shed 7 bases, with 20 bases lying between them. The CDR3 DNA reads as TGTGCCAGTAGTAGGGGGTCTACAGGGTTGGGGAATTCACCCCTCCACTTT. Translated, it gives CASSRGSTGLGNSPLHF.

The J gene is TRBJ1-2, the V gene TRBV3-1 (or the pseudogene TRBV3-2); 8 positions match TRBD1. From germline, CDR1 is LGHDT and CDR2 YNNKEL (reference sequence). With V trimmed by 6 bases and J by 8 bases, 11 bases remained unmatched. This CDR3 comprises 14 residues. The CDR3 loop reads CASRLRGPRGGYTF. In DNA form, the CDR3 reads TGTGCCAGCAGACTCAGGGGGCCGAGAGGAGGCTACACCTTC.

The gene calls are TRBV9 and TRBJ1-2; 10 positions agree with TRBD1. V lost 2 bases, J lost 4 bases, and 2 bases stayed unmatched. In germline, CDR1 is SGDLS, CDR2 YYNGEE. The CDR3 spans 14 residues. CDR3 nucleotide sequence: TGTGCCAGCAGCGTTGGGACAGGGGTCTATGGCTACACCTTC. This codes for CASSVGTGVYGYTF.

The rearrangement links TRBV27 to TRBJ1-5; no firm D call. The V and J ends lost 8 bases and 2 bases respectively, with 16 bases between them. Germline loops: CDR1 MNHEY, CDR2 SMNVEV (reference sequence). This CDR3 contains 15 residues. CDR3 DNA: TGTGCCAGCGGTGGGTGGGGTTTCGGCAATCAGCCCCAGCATTTT. Translation: CASGGWGFGNQPQHF.

The chain links TRBV5-1 to TRBJ2-7; no clear D. The V gene lost 0 bases and the J gene lost 2 bases, with 9 bases spanning the gap. Germline loops: CDR1 SGHRS, CDR2 YFSETQ. The CDR3 is made up of 14 amino acids. The CDR3 loop reads CASSLDSLAYEQYF. The CDR3 region has the DNA TGCGCCAGCAGCTTGGACAGTTTAGCCTACGAGCAGTACTTC.

V gene TRBV18 combines with J gene TRBJ2-6; a weak D match, TRBD1 (5 bases). Between the trimmed V and J ends, which lost 2 bases and 2 bases, there was a span of 16 bases. The germline V gene encodes CDR1 KGHSH and CDR2 LQKENI. The CDR3 is 18 residues long. The CDR3 sequence is CASSPVSKGRPGANVLTF. CDR3 sequence (DNA): TGTGCCAGCTCACCAGTGTCAAAGGGGCGCCCTGGGGCCAACGTCCTGACTTTC.

The chain is built from TRBV5-4 and TRBJ2-5; the D gene is possibly TRBD1 (5 bases). This CDR3 region has 16 residues. Trimming took 6 bases from V and 2 from J, leaving 20 bases between them. Looked up from germline, CDR1 is SGHNT and CDR2 is YYREEE (reference sequence). The chain's CDR3 is CASTMGRATTQETQYF. The DNA for the CDR3 is TGTGCCAGCACCATGGGCAGGGCAACTACTCAAGAGACCCAGTACTTC.

DNA for the CDR3: TGTGCCAGCAGCAACGGGGATACGCAGTATTTT. It codes for CASSNGDTQYF. V usage is TRBV7-9 and J usage is TRBJ2-3; no definite D call. The V and J ends lost 5 bases and 6 bases respectively, with 6 bases between them. The CDR3 runs to 11 residues. CDR1 is SEHNR, CDR2 FQNEAQ, per germline (reference sequence).

As DNA, the CDR3 is TGCAGCGTTGAAGATCCCGGGGCGAAGACCCAGTACTTC. Translated: CSVEDPGAKTQYF. The V and J genes are TRBV29-1 and TRBJ2-5, with D perhaps being TRBD1 or TRBD2 (5 bases each). The CDR3 has 13 amino acids. The V and J ends lost 0 bases and 6 bases respectively, with 11 bases between them. Germline V gene sequence: CDR1 SQVTM, CDR2 ANQGSEA.

V and J are TRBV6-1 and TRBJ1-2; possibly TRBD1 for D (5 bases). Germline loops: CDR1 MNHNS, CDR2 SASEGT. V was trimmed by 1 base and J by 0 bases, leaving 9 bases between them. CDR3 length: 15 amino acids. For the CDR3, the DNA is TGTGCCAGCAGTGAAGTAGGGGCTACTAACTATGGCTACACCTTC. This codes for CASSEVGATNYGYTF.